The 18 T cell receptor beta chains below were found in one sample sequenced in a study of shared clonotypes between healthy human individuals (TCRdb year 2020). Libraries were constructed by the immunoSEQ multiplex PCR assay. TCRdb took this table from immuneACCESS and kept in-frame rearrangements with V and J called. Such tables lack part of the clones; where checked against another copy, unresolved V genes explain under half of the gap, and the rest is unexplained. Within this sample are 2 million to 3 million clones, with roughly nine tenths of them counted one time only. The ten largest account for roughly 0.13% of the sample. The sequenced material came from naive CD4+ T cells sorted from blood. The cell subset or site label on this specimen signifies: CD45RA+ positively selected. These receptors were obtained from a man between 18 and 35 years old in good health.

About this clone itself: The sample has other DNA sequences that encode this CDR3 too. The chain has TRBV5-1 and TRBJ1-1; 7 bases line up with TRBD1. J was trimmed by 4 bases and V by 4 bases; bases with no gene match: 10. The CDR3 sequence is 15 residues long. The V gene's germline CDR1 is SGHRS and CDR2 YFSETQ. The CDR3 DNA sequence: TGCGCCAGCAGCGCAACAGGGGTGGTCGGCACTGAAGCTTTCTTT. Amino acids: CASSATGVVGTEAFF. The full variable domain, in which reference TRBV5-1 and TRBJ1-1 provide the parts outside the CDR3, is KAGVTQTPRYLIKTRGQQVTLSCSPISGHRSVSWYQQTPGQGLQFLFEYFSETQRNKGNFPGRFSGRQFSNSRSEMNVSTLELGDSALYLCASSATGVVGTEAFFGQGTRLTVV.

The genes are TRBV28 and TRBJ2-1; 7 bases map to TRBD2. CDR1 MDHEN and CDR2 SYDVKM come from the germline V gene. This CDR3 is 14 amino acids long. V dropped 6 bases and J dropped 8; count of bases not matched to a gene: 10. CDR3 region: CASRSSGYGDEQFF. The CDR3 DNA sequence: TGTGCCAGCAGATCTAGCGGTTATGGGGATGAGCAGTTCTTC.

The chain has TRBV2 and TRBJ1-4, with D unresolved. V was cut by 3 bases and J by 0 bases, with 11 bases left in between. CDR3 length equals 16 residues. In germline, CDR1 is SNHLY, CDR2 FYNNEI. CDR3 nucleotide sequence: TGTGCCAGCAGTGATCGCCAGGTTGCAACTAATGAAAAACTGTTTTTT. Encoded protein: CASSDRQVATNEKLFF.

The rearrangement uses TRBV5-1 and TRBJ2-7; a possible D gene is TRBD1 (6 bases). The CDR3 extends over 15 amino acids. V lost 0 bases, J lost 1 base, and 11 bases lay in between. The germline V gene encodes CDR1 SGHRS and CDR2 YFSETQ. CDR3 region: CASSLEAGESYEQYF. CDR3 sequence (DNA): TGCGCCAGCAGCTTGGAGGCAGGGGAGTCCTACGAGCAGTACTTC.

The CDR3 nucleotides read TGCGCCAGCAGTTTTGGTATAGGGGCGGGTGAGACCCAGTACTTC. Translating it yields CASSFGIGAGETQYF. The chain is built from TRBV5-1 and TRBJ2-5; possibly TRBD1 or TRBD2 for D (5 bases each). Germline CDR1 reads SGHRS; CDR2 reads YFSETQ. Deletions cut 5 bases from V and 5 bases from J, with 19 bases between. The CDR3 extends over 15 amino acids.

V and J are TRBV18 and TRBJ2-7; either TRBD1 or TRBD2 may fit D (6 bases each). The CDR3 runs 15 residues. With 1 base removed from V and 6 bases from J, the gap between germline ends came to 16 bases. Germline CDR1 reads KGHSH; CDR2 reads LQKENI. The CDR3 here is CASSPLSEGVVEQYF. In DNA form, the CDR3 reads TGTGCCAGCTCACCACTGTCGGAGGGGGTCGTCGAGCAGTACTTC.

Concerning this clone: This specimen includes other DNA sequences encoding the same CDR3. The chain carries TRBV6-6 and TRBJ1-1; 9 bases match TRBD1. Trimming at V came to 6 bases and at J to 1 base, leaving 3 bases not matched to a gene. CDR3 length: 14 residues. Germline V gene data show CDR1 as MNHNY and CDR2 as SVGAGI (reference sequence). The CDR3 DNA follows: TGTGCCAGCAGCCGGACAGGGGAGAACACTGAAGCTTTCTTT. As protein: CASSRTGENTEAFF.

CDR3 bases: TGTGCCAGCACTCGGGCCTGGGGATCTGGAAACACCATATATTTT. Translating gives CASTRAWGSGNTIYF. The chain carries TRBV6-5 and TRBJ1-3; D is ambiguous. Germline values: CDR1 MNHEY, CDR2 SVGAGI. This CDR3 contains 15 residues. Trimming removed 7 bases from V and 1 base from J, with 14 bases in between.

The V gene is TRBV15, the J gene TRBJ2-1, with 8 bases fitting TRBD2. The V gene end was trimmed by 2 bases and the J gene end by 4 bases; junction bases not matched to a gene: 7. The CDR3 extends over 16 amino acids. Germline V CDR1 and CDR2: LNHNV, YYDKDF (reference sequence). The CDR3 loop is CATSRSGTSAYNEQFF. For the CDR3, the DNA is TGTGCCACCAGCAGATCCGGGACTAGTGCATACAATGAGCAGTTCTTC.

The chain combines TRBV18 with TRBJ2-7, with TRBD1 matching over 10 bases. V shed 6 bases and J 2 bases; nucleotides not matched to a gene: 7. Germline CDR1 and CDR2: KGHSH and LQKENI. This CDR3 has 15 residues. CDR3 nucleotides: TGTGCCAGCTCCCTCGGGACAGGGGCCCCCTACGAGCAGTACTTC. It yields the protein CASSLGTGAPYEQYF.

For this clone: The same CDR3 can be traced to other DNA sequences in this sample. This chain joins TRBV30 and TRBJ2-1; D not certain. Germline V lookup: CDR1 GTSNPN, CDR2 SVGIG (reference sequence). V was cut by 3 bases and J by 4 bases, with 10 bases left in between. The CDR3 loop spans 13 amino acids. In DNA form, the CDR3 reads TGTGCCTGGAGGTCTAGTTCGTACAATGAGCAGTTCTTC. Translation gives CAWRSSSYNEQFF.

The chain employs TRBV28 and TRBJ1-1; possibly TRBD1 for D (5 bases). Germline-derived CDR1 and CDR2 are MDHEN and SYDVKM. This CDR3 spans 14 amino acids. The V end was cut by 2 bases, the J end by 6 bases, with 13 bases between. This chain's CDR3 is CASSLTTVGSEAFF. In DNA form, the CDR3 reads TGTGCCAGCAGTTTAACGACAGTCGGGTCTGAAGCTTTCTTT.

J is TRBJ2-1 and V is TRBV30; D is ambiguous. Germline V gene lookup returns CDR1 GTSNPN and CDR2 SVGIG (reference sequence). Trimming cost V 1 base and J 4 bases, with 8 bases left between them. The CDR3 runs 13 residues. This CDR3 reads CAWSGTQYNEQFF. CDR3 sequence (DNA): TGTGCCTGGAGTGGGACCCAATACAATGAGCAGTTCTTC. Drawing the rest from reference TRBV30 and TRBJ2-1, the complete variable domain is SQTIHQWPATLVQPVGSPLSLECTVEGTSNPNLYWYRQAAGRGLQLLFYSVGIGQISSEVPQNLSASRPQDRQFILSSKKLLLSDSGFYLCAWSGTQYNEQFFGPGTRLTVL.

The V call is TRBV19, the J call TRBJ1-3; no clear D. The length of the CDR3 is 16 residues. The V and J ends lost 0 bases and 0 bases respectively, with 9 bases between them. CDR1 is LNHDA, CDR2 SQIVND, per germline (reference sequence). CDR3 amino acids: CASSIDGSTSGNTIYF. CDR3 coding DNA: TGTGCCAGTAGTATAGACGGCAGCACCTCTGGAAACACCATATATTTT.

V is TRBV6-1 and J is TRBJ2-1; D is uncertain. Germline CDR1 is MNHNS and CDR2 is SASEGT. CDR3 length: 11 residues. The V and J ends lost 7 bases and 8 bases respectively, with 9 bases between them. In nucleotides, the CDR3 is TGTGCCAGCACGGCCGTCGATGAGCAGTTCTTC. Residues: CASTAVDEQFF.

The CDR3 here is CASSQVVLGTEAFF. The CDR3 nucleotides are TGCGCCAGCAGCCAAGTCGTCCTTGGCACTGAAGCTTTCTTT. The V gene is TRBV4-1, the J gene TRBJ1-1, with D hard to call. Germline V gives CDR1 MGHRA, CDR2 YSYEKL. Between the trimmed V and J ends, which lost 1 base and 4 bases, there was a span of 10 bases. The CDR3 length is 14 residues.

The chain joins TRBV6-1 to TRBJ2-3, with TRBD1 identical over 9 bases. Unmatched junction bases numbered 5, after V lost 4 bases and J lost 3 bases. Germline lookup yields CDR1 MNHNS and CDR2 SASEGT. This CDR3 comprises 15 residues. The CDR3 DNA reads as TGTGCCAGCAGTGGACAGGGGGTAGGAACAGATACGCAGTATTTT. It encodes CASSGQGVGTDTQYF.

CDR3 coding DNA: TGTGCCAGCAGCTCCAATGTAGGCGACGAGCAGTACTTC. It specifies CASSSNVGDEQYF. V and J are TRBV11-2 and TRBJ2-7, with D unresolved. Trimming shortened V by 4 bases and J by 5 bases, and 12 bases separated the two germline ends. Looked up from germline, CDR1 is SGHAT and CDR2 is FQNNGV. The CDR3 is made up of 13 amino acids.